The 20 T cell receptor beta chains below all came from one sample that was sequenced in a study of Graves' ophthalmopathy and Graves' hyperthyroidism. Amplification of TCR beta CDR3 regions used RNA transcripts. RT-PCR was first run with HTBI primers, then multiplex PCR in a second round. Via MiXCR, TCRdb re-called the multiplex PCR reads, giving one row per CDR3 protein. The profile covers about 740,000 distinct CDR3 sequences, with around 40% appearing a single time and roughly 45% taken by the ten largest. The sample comprised peripheral blood. Receptors originate from an adult man with Graves' ophthalmopathy.

With respect to this clonotype: With a much larger clone just one base away, this may be a read error. The rearrangement uses TRBV7-6 and TRBJ1-1, with D perhaps TRBD1 (6 bases). CDR3 length equals 15 residues. V lost 2 bases and J 1 base, leaving 11 bases between the germline ends. Germline loops: CDR1 SGHVS, CDR2 FNYEAQ. CDR3 sequence: CASSLTAGANTEAFF. The CDR3 bases are TGTGCCAGCAGCTTAACGGCAGGGGCGAACACTGAAGCTTTCTTT.

The V gene is TRBV15, the J gene TRBJ2-5; D may be TRBD1 (5 bases). CDR1 is LNHNV and CDR2 is YYDKDF in the germline V gene (reference sequence). The CDR3 has 15 residues. Trimming left V 3 bases short and J 9 bases short, with 20 bases between. This chain's CDR3 is CATSRDRQPNQPQYF. In DNA form, the CDR3 reads TGTGCCACCAGCAGGGATCGACAGCCCAATCAGCCCCAGTACTTC.

J is TRBJ1-2 and V is TRBV29-1; a weak D match, TRBD1 (5 bases). V lost 8 bases and J 6 bases, leaving 16 bases between the germline ends. Germline V gives CDR1 SQVTM, CDR2 ANQGSEA. The length of the CDR3 is 12 residues. CDR3 amino acids: CSSLEGLDGYTF. DNA of the CDR3: TGCAGCTCCTTGGAGGGACTCGATGGCTACACCTTC.

This clonotype was counted only a few times. This rearrangement joins TRBV6-6 to TRBJ1-6; TRBD1 is a possible D gene (5 bases). V lost 0 bases and J 6 bases, leaving 12 bases between the germline ends. Germline loops: CDR1 MNHNY, CDR2 SVGAGI (reference sequence). The CDR3 is 16 residues long. The CDR3 nucleotides are TGTGCCAGCAGTTACTCGACCGGGGCTCGTAATTCACCCCTCCACTTT. This sequence encodes CASSYSTGARNSPLHF.

V usage is TRBV5-1 and J usage is TRBJ1-2; no reliable D call. The CDR3 is 13 residues long. CDR1 SGHRS and CDR2 YFSETQ come from the germline V gene. V was clipped by 3 bases and J by 4 bases, with 10 bases between them. The DNA of the CDR3 is TGCGCCAGCAGCTCGGGCGATACCTATGGCTACACCTTC. Its translation is CASSSGDTYGYTF.

The V gene is TRBV10-3, the J gene TRBJ1-2, with D unclear. The V gene lost 10 bases and the J gene lost 4 bases, with 16 bases spanning the gap. Germline CDR1 is ENHRY and CDR2 is SYGVKD. This CDR3 has 13 residues. Here the CDR3 DNA reads TGTGCCAGCAAGCGGTCAGGCACCTATGGCTACACCTTC. It translates to CASKRSGTYGYTF.

The V and J genes are TRBV7-8 and TRBJ1-1; D possibly corresponds to TRBD1 (6 bases). There are 17 residues in the CDR3. V was trimmed by 1 base and J by 1 base, leaving 16 bases between them. Germline CDR1 SGHVS, CDR2 FQNEAQ. CDR3 sequence (DNA): TGTGCCAGCAGCTTAGATCCTTCCGGACAGAAGAACACTGAAGCTTTCTTT. This codes for CASSLDPSGQKNTEAFF.

The J gene is TRBJ2-5, the V gene TRBV7-3, with 7 bases matching TRBD1. The trim removed 5 bases at V and 0 bases at J, leaving 9 bases unmatched. Germline lookup yields CDR1 SGHTA and CDR2 FQGTGA. CDR3 length: 16 residues. The CDR3 loop is CASSPGTELYQETQYF. The DNA for the CDR3 is TGTGCCAGCAGCCCCGGGACAGAATTGTACCAAGAGACCCAGTACTTC. The complete variable domain, with remaining parts taken from reference TRBV7-3 and TRBJ2-5, reads GAGVSQTPSNKVTEKGKYVELRCDPISGHTALYWYRQSLGQGPEFLIYFQGTGAADDSGLPNDRFFAVRPEGSVSTLKIQRTERGDSAVYLCASSPGTELYQETQYFGPGTRLLVL.

This chain uses TRBV5-5 with TRBJ2-7; 8 positions match TRBD1. Germline V gene lookup returns CDR1 SGHKS and CDR2 YYEKEE (reference sequence). The V gene end was trimmed by 7 bases and the J gene end by 6 bases; junction bases not matched to a gene: 21. The CDR3 extends over 17 amino acids. CDR3 region: CASRIEARRTGWGEQYF. The CDR3 DNA reads as TGTGCCAGCCGAATCGAAGCTCGTCGGACAGGGTGGGGCGAGCAGTACTTC. Combining the CDR3 with reference TRBV5-5 and TRBJ2-7 gives the whole variable domain DAGVTQSPTHLIKTRGQQVTLRCSPISGHKSVSWYQQVLGQGPQFIFQYYEKEERGRGNFPDRFSARQFPNYSSELNVNALLLGDSALYLCASRIEARRTGWGEQYFGPGTRLTVT.

The chain carries TRBV7-9 and TRBJ2-2, with D maybe TRBD1 (6 bases). V was pared by 4 bases and J by 3 bases, with 15 bases between. In germline, CDR1 is SEHNR, CDR2 FQNEAQ (reference sequence). This CDR3 region has 16 residues. DNA for the CDR3: TGTGCCAGCAGCTCACCCAGGGGCGCCGACACCGGGGAGCTGTTTTTT. Protein sequence: CASSSPRGADTGELFF.

The rearrangement joins TRBV25-1 to TRBJ1-5; TRBD1 is a possible D gene (6 bases). The germline V and J ends were trimmed by 4 bases and 1 base, with 11 bases remaining between them. CDR1 is MGHDK, CDR2 SYGVNS, per germline. CDR3 size: 15 residues. The CDR3 region is CASSANRASNQPQHF. The CDR3 bases are TGTGCCAGCAGTGCAAACAGGGCGAGCAATCAGCCCCAGCATTTT.

This clonotype was observed a handful of times. This could be a read error, since a much larger clone is one nucleotide away. This sequence joins TRBV15 and TRBJ2-5; 12 bases are a match to TRBD2. The germline CDR1 and CDR2 sequences are LNHNV and YYDKDF (reference sequence). There are 15 residues in the CDR3. Written as DNA, the CDR3 is TGTGCCATCAGCGGGACTAGCGGGTTGGCTGAGACCCAGTACTTC. This translates into CAISGTSGLAETQYF. The entire variable domain, with the rest obtained from reference TRBV15 and TRBJ2-5, is as follows: DAMVIQNPRYQVTQFGKPVTLSCSQTLNHNVMYWYQQKSSQAPKLLFHYYDKDFNNEADTPDNFQSRRPNTSFCFLDIRSPGLGDTAMYLCAISGTSGLAETQYFGPGTRLLVL.

This clonotype was seen a few times. The chain is built from TRBV20-1 and TRBJ2-5; D is uncertain. CDR1 and CDR2 (germline): DFQATT, SNEGSKA (reference sequence). The CDR3 consists of 12 residues. The germline V and J ends were trimmed by 4 bases and 5 bases, with 11 bases remaining between them. The CDR3 sequence is CSAMISPETQYF. The DNA for the CDR3 is TGCAGTGCTATGATTAGCCCGGAGACCCAGTACTTC.

The V gene is TRBV15, the J gene TRBJ1-6, with TRBD1 identical over 8 bases. Losses at the gene ends were 1 base for V and 7 bases for J; bases not matched to a gene: 3. This CDR3 has 15 amino acids. The V gene's germline CDR1 is LNHNV and CDR2 YYDKDF (reference sequence). CDR3 in amino acids: CATSRGTGHNSPLHF. The CDR3 DNA is TGTGCCACCAGCAGAGGGACAGGGCACAATTCACCCCTCCACTTT.

This clonotype was detected ten times or more. The chain carries TRBV5-1 and TRBJ1-2, with 7 bases fitting TRBD1. CDR3 length: 15 residues. Trimming removed 4 bases from V and 2 bases from J; junction bases left unmatched: 8. The germline V gene has CDR1 SGHRS and CDR2 YFSETQ. CDR3 nucleotides: TGCGCCAGCAGCAATCACAGGGGACCCAACTATGGCTACACCTTC. Protein: CASSNHRGPNYGYTF. Supplemented by reference TRBV5-1 and TRBJ1-2, the full variable domain reads KAGVTQTPRYLIKTRGQQVTLSCSPISGHRSVSWYQQTPGQGLQFLFEYFSETQRNKGNFPGRFSGRQFSNSRSEMNVSTLELGDSALYLCASSNHRGPNYGYTFGSGTRLTVV.

This clonotype was seen a few times. A read error may explain this, as a much larger clone is one base away. This chain links TRBV7-2 with TRBJ1-1; 10 positions match TRBD1. Germline CDR1 and CDR2: SGHTA and FQGNSA. The V gene end was trimmed by 5 bases and the J gene end by 3 bases; junction bases not matched to a gene: 6. This CDR3 contains 15 residues. The CDR3 nucleotides are TGTGCCAGCAGCCCCCGGACAGGGGGATACACTGAAGCTTTCTTT. Amino acids: CASSPRTGGYTEAFF.

The genes are TRBV2 and TRBJ1-5; unclear D gene. The CDR3 is 11 residues long. Germline CDR1 is SNHLY and CDR2 is FYNNEI. Trimming took 10 bases from V and 9 from J, leaving 13 bases between them. The chain's CDR3 is CAIKGTRPQHF. The CDR3 coding sequence is TGTGCCATCAAGGGTACACGGCCCCAGCATTTT.

The V call is TRBV14, the J call TRBJ1-1; 7 bases align to TRBD1. This CDR3 region has 15 residues. From germline, CDR1 is SGHDN and CDR2 FVKESK. V lost 5 bases to trimming and J lost 5 bases; unmatched junction nucleotides: 11. Here the CDR3 reads CASSTRDSQNTEAFF. CDR3 nucleotides: TGTGCCAGCAGCACAAGGGACAGCCAAAATACTGAAGCTTTCTTT.

This clonotype has a handful of counts. V is TRBV12-3 or TRBV12-4 and J is TRBJ1-1; possibly TRBD1 for D (6 bases). V was pared by 0 bases and J by 5 bases, with 10 bases between. The CDR3 is 14 amino acids. CDR3 coding DNA: TGTGCCAGCAGTTTAGCGCGGGGGGCGACTGAAGCTTTCTTT. It is translated as CASSLARGATEAFF.

This clonotype was seen a few times. With a much larger clone just one base away, this may be a read error. The chain links TRBV7-8 to TRBJ1-4; 7 bases match TRBD1. The CDR3 sequence is 16 residues long. The germline gives CDR1 SGHVS, CDR2 FQNEAQ. V lost 5 bases and J lost 10; bases outside the gene matches: 16. CDR3 DNA: TGTGCCAGCAGCCTGACTTCGGGCAGGGGGTATGGAAAACTGTTTTTT. It is translated as CASSLTSGRGYGKLFF.